The following is a T cell receptor (beta chain) sequence with its context. Negative isolation yielded the CD8+ and CD4+ T cells, while FACS enriched the TEMRA cells. CDR3 length: 15 amino acids. Germline V lookup: CDR1 DFQATT, CDR2 SNEGSKA (reference sequence). The germline V and J ends were trimmed by 3 bases and 6 bases, with 19 bases remaining between them. This specimen comes from a study of CD8 T cells in Susac syndrome. cDNA came from approximately 0.5 to 1 ug RNA primed by random hexamers. Each CDR3 protein is one row after TCRdb ran MiXCR on the immunoSEQ multiplex PCR reads. The sample yields roughly 140,000 distinct CDR3 sequences, around 95% seen once.

The chain links TRBV20-1 to TRBJ2-3, with D possibly called TRBD1 or TRBD2 (5 bases each). Sequenced input: CD8+ T cells from PBMCs. The TCR comes from a human donor with multiple sclerosis. CDR3 region: CSASEGLKRADTQYF. The CDR3 region has the DNA TGCAGTGCTAGCGAGGGGCTAAAGAGGGCGGATACGCAGTATTTT.